The 18 T cell receptor beta chains presented below share a single source sample, sequenced in a study of CD8 T cells in ankylosing spondylitis. A single record per CDR3 protein comes from TCRdb applying MiXCR to the 5' RACE reads. The sample consists of about 510,000 distinct CDR3 sequences, approximately 5% of them appearing once. Broader study findings: Seemingly distinctive of ankylosing spondylitis blood was a TCR beta motif formed by eight highly homologous variants.

Their antigens remain unidentified. Source material: blood, either unsorted or a sorted T cell fraction (not recorded which). The receptors were sampled from a male donor with ankylosing spondylitis.

This clonotype was observed at least ten times. The V and J genes are TRBV29-1 and TRBJ2-1, with TRBD1 identical over 7 bases. The germline V gene has CDR1 SQVTM and CDR2 ANQGSEA. V shed 4 bases and J 5 bases; nucleotides not matched to a gene: 14. This CDR3 contains 16 residues. CDR3 nucleotides: TGCAGCGTTGGGGGGACACACAGGGGTGTCAACAATGAGCAGTTCTTC. Amino acid sequence: CSVGGTHRGVNNEQFF.

The chain recombines TRBV18 with TRBJ2-1, with 9 nucleotides matching TRBD2. The CDR3 is 15 amino acids. Germline lookup yields CDR1 KGHSH and CDR2 LQKENI. The junction had 4 bases not matched to a gene; V was cut back by 2 bases and J by 5 bases. The CDR3 DNA is TGTGCCAGCTCACCATACCTAGCGGGGCACAATGAGCAGTTCTTC. Translating it yields CASSPYLAGHNEQFF.

This clonotype was recorded at least ten times. The rearrangement joins TRBV5-1 to TRBJ2-5, with no clear D. Trimming took off 0 bases at V and 0 bases at J, with 9 bases between the two ends. The CDR3 has 15 residues. CDR1 is SGHRS, CDR2 YFSETQ, per germline. The CDR3 bases are TGCGCCAGCAGCTTGGCCCCCCCGTACCAAGAGACCCAGTACTTC. It specifies CASSLAPPYQETQYF.

This clonotype was detected only a few times. The J gene is TRBJ2-5, the V gene TRBV5-1, with TRBD2 identical over 7 bases. V dropped 4 bases and J dropped 2; count of bases not matched to a gene: 14. CDR3 length: 17 amino acids. From germline, CDR1 is SGHRS and CDR2 YFSETQ. CDR3 sequence: CASSLRSSAGVQETQYF. Here the CDR3 DNA reads TGCGCCAGCAGCCTTCGGTCGAGTGCGGGGGTTCAAGAGACCCAGTACTTC.

Ten or more counts support this clonotype. The V gene is TRBV29-1, the J gene TRBJ2-1; tentatively, D is TRBD1 (6 bases). Trimming cost V 7 bases and J 4 bases, with 17 bases left between them. From germline, CDR1 is SQVTM and CDR2 ANQGSEA. This CDR3 comprises 14 residues. CDR3 nucleotide sequence: TGCAGCGCTAGTTCCGGGACATATTACAATGAGCAGTTCTTC. Its translation: CSASSGTYYNEQFF.

This chain uses TRBV20-1 with TRBJ2-7; 11 bases line up with TRBD2. The junction had 9 bases not matched to a gene; V was cut back by 6 bases and J by 5 bases. In germline, CDR1 is DFQATT, CDR2 SNEGSKA (reference sequence). The CDR3 has 14 residues. The CDR3 DNA is TGCAGTGCCCACCGACTAGCGGGAATCAACGAGCAGTACTTC. Translating gives CSAHRLAGINEQYF.

This clonotype has ten or more counts. V gene TRBV5-5 combines with J gene TRBJ2-1, with TRBD2 matching 9 bases. CDR1 is SGHKS, CDR2 YYEKEE, per germline (reference sequence). The CDR3 spans 17 residues. V shed 2 bases, J shed 0 bases, and the junction held 6 bases outside the gene matches. In DNA form, the CDR3 reads TGTGCCAGCAGCTTCCCTAGCGGGGCGAGCTCCTACAATGAGCAGTTCTTC. Protein: CASSFPSGASSYNEQFF.

The sample holds many counts of this clonotype. The rearrangement joins TRBV20-1 to TRBJ1-1, with TRBD1 identical over 10 bases. The J segment lost 7 bases and the V segment lost 5 bases, leaving 10 bases of the junction unmatched. Germline V gives CDR1 DFQATT, CDR2 SNEGSKA (reference sequence). This CDR3 comprises 14 residues. This CDR3 is CSARQGARFIEAFF. The CDR3 region has the DNA TGCAGTGCTCGACAGGGGGCGCGTTTTATTGAAGCTTTCTTT.

This clonotype was recorded many times. The genes are TRBV5-1 and TRBJ1-1; 8 nucleotides match TRBD1. CDR3 length: 14 residues. CDR1 is SGHRS and CDR2 is YFSETQ in the germline V gene. The trim removed 3 bases at V and 5 bases at J, leaving 6 bases unmatched. The CDR3 region is CASSSRTGQTEAFF. The CDR3 nucleotides are TGCGCCAGCAGCTCCAGGACAGGGCAGACTGAAGCTTTCTTT.

CDR3 sequence reads: CASSVPSQLSYNEQFF. The DNA for the CDR3 is TGTGCCAGCAGCGTCCCCTCGCAACTCTCCTACAATGAGCAGTTCTTC. The V and J genes are TRBV28 and TRBJ2-1; D ambiguous. The CDR3 covers 16 residues. Per germline, CDR1 MDHEN and CDR2 SYDVKM. Deletions cut 6 bases from V and 0 bases from J, with 15 bases between.

V and J are TRBV5-6 and TRBJ1-5; 10 nucleotides match TRBD1. The J segment lost 0 bases and the V segment lost 1 base, leaving 10 bases of the junction unmatched. From germline, CDR1 is SGHDT and CDR2 YYEEEE. This CDR3 has 19 amino acids. The CDR3 reads CASSLPGTGDTYSNQPQHF. CDR3 bases: TGTGCCAGCAGCTTGCCCGGGACAGGGGACACCTATAGCAATCAGCCCCAGCATTTT.

This clonotype was recorded at least ten times. The rearrangement links TRBV15 to TRBJ2-1, with TRBD2 as a possible D gene (5 bases). Trimming pared 7 bases from V and 9 bases from J, leaving 19 bases between. This CDR3 has 14 amino acids. Germline V gives CDR1 LNHNV, CDR2 YYDKDF (reference sequence). CDR3 loop: CATTKKSGVGEQFF. DNA of the CDR3: TGTGCCACCACCAAAAAGTCCGGGGTGGGTGAGCAGTTCTTC.

The chain combines TRBV20-1 with TRBJ2-5; D may correspond to TRBD1 or TRBD2 (5 bases each). Germline V gives CDR1 DFQATT, CDR2 SNEGSKA (reference sequence). Trimming took 3 bases from V and 5 from J, leaving 19 bases between them. This CDR3 has 15 amino acids. Written as DNA, the CDR3 is TGCAGTGCTAGGGACAACAGGAGGTACGAGGAGACCCAGTACTTC. It is translated as CSARDNRRYEETQYF.

This sequence joins TRBV6-2 or TRBV6-3 and TRBJ2-5; the D gene is possibly TRBD2 (5 bases). Germline V gene lookup returns CDR1 MNHEY and CDR2 SVGEGT. V lost 4 bases, J lost 1 base, and 10 bases lay in between. The length of the CDR3 is 14 residues. The CDR3 protein is CASSWVAFQETQYF. CDR3 nucleotide sequence: TGTGCCAGCAGTTGGGTAGCGTTCCAAGAGACCCAGTACTTC.

On this clonotype itself: This may be a read error, as it is one base from a much larger clone. The chain is built from TRBV20-1 and TRBJ1-6; D uncertain. This CDR3 contains 16 residues. The V end was cut by 2 bases, the J end by 0 bases, with 11 bases between. The germline V gene has CDR1 DFQATT and CDR2 SNEGSKA (reference sequence). The chain's CDR3 is CSARRARASYNSPLHF. For the CDR3, the DNA is TGCAGTGCTAGACGGGCGAGGGCCTCCTATAATTCACCCCTCCACTTT.

A few counts support this clonotype. This chain connects TRBV6-1 to TRBJ2-7, with D possibly matching TRBD2 (6 bases). Germline lookup yields CDR1 MNHNS and CDR2 SASEGT. Between the trimmed V and J ends, which lost 7 bases and 6 bases, there was a span of 19 bases. The CDR3 is 14 amino acids. This CDR3 is CASKEREVASEQYF. In DNA, the CDR3 is TGTGCCAGCAAGGAGAGGGAGGTGGCCAGCGAGCAGTACTTC.

The chain employs TRBV20-1 and TRBJ2-3; D is unclear. V shed 3 bases and J shed 1 base, with 17 bases lying between them. Germline V lookup: CDR1 DFQATT, CDR2 SNEGSKA (reference sequence). The CDR3 is made up of 16 amino acids. In DNA, the CDR3 is TGCAGTGCTAGTAGTGGGCTCCCATCACGCACAGATACGCAGTATTTT. The encoded protein is CSASSGLPSRTDTQYF.

This clonotype was seen many times. The chain employs TRBV4-3 and TRBJ1-1; 7 nucleotides line up with TRBD1. This CDR3 is built from 14 residues. Looked up from germline, CDR1 is LGHNA and CDR2 is YSLEER. Losses at the gene ends were 1 base for V and 5 bases for J; bases not matched to a gene: 4. For the CDR3, the DNA is TGCGCCAGCAGCCAAGCCAGGGGGAATACTGAAGCTTTCTTT. Translated: CASSQARGNTEAFF.